Listed below are T cell receptor beta chains from one sample, sequenced in a study of T cells in Graves' hyperthyroidism and ophthalmopathy. MiXCR, applied by TCRdb to the multiplex PCR reads, yields one record per CDR3 protein. The data contain approximately 700,000 distinct CDR3 sequences, around 17% of them seen just once; the ten biggest clones take up about 8.4%. The sample taken for sequencing was blood. Receptor source: a man younger than 35 with Graves' hyperthyroidism. CDR3s include the opening cysteine and the closing phenylalanine or tryptophan. The order of the fields is J gene, D gene, clone size, V gene, CDR3 DNA, CDR3 protein. A D gene is named only where the DNA matches it firmly. Part of the rows lack a size; the others show once, few, many or a class for expanded clones.

j_gene: TRBJ2-7
d_gene: .
abundance: many
v_gene: TRBV3-1
CDR3nt: TGTGCCAGCAGCCAAATCCTCACAGCGACCTACGAGCAGTACTTC
CDR3aa: CASSQILTATYEQYF

j_gene: TRBJ1-1
d_gene: .
abundance: many
v_gene: TRBV18
CDR3nt: TGTGCCAGCTCACGGGCTGGGACGGCCACTGAAGCTTTCTTT
CDR3aa: CASSRAGTATEAFF

j_gene: TRBJ1-3
d_gene: .
abundance: few
v_gene: TRBV20-1
CDR3nt: TGCAGTGCTAGACGGCAGGGTGGAAACACCATATATTTT
CDR3aa: CSARRQGGNTIYF

j_gene: TRBJ1-2
d_gene: .
abundance: many
v_gene: TRBV15
CDR3nt: TGTGCCACCAGCAGTGTGGGTAGGGGAGACGGCTCGGAGGGCTACACCTTC
CDR3aa: CATSSVGRGDGSEGYTF

j_gene: TRBJ1-2
d_gene: TRBD1
abundance: once
v_gene: TRBV4-1
CDR3nt: TGCGCCAGCAGTCAAAGGGACAGGGAACTGGATGGCTACACCTTC
CDR3aa: CASSQRDRELDGYTF

j_gene: TRBJ2-3
d_gene: .
abundance: many
v_gene: TRBV6-6
CDR3nt: TGTGCCAGCAGTTACCGTGGACTGTTTAGCACAGATACGCAGTATTTT
CDR3aa: CASSYRGLFSTDTQYF

j_gene: TRBJ2-5
d_gene: TRBD1
abundance: .
v_gene: TRBV5-1
CDR3nt: TGCGCCAGCAGCGTCCTTACAGGGGGAGAAGAGACCCAGTACTTC
CDR3aa: CASSVLTGGEETQYF

j_gene: TRBJ2-1
d_gene: TRBD2
abundance: .
v_gene: TRBV5-4
CDR3nt: TGTGCCAGCAGCGGGGGGGGACCGGCCGGGACTACGAATGAGCAGTTCTTC
CDR3aa: CASSGGGPAGTTNEQFF

j_gene: TRBJ2-2
d_gene: .
abundance: many
v_gene: TRBV2
CDR3nt: TGTGCCAGCGAGTGGGGAGCAGGCGGGACCGGGGAGCTGTTTTTT
CDR3aa: CASEWGAGGTGELFF

j_gene: TRBJ2-2
d_gene: TRBD1
abundance: few
v_gene: TRBV12-3/TRBV12-4
CDR3nt: TGTGCCAGCAGTCACATCCTGGACAGGGTCCACACCGGGGAGCTGTTTTTT
CDR3aa: CASSHILDRVHTGELFF

j_gene: TRBJ1-5
d_gene: .
abundance: few
v_gene: TRBV7-8
CDR3nt: TGTGCCAGCAGCTTAGAGAGGTTCAGTGCGCCCCAGCATTTT
CDR3aa: CASSLERFSAPQHF

j_gene: TRBJ2-1
d_gene: .
abundance: many
v_gene: TRBV7-3
CDR3nt: TGTGCCAGCAGCTTCCGGGGACCACCGAATGAGCAGTTCTTC
CDR3aa: CASSFRGPPNEQFF

j_gene: TRBJ1-4
d_gene: .
abundance: few
v_gene: TRBV7-6
CDR3nt: TGTGCCAGCAGCTTAGCGGGGGGGTCTAGAGAAAAACTGTTTTTT
CDR3aa: CASSLAGGSREKLFF

j_gene: TRBJ2-7
d_gene: TRBD1
abundance: many
v_gene: TRBV6-1
CDR3nt: TGTGCCAGCAGCCCCGGGACAGCCGAGCAGTACTTC
CDR3aa: CASSPGTAEQYF

j_gene: TRBJ2-1
d_gene: .
abundance: many
v_gene: TRBV2
CDR3nt: TGTGCCTCTGGGGGGCAAACTAGCAATGAGCAGTTCTTC
CDR3aa: CASGGQTSNEQFF

j_gene: TRBJ2-1
d_gene: TRBD1
abundance: few
v_gene: TRBV7-3
CDR3nt: TGTGCCAGCAGCCAGACCGGGACAGGTCAGTTCTTC
CDR3aa: CASSQTGTGQFF

j_gene: TRBJ2-7
d_gene: TRBD2
abundance: many
v_gene: TRBV10-3
CDR3nt: TGTGCCATAGGGACTAGCGGGAAACAGGCGCAGTACTTC
CDR3aa: CAIGTSGKQAQYF

j_gene: TRBJ1-1
d_gene: .
abundance: .
v_gene: TRBV7-9
CDR3nt: TGTGCCAGCAGCTTCGATGAGGGCACTGAAGCTTTCTTT
CDR3aa: CASSFDEGTEAFF

j_gene: TRBJ2-3
d_gene: TRBD1
abundance: .
v_gene: TRBV29-1
CDR3nt: TGCAGCGTTGAAGAGGCTAAGGGACAGGGGGCAGATACGCAGTATTTT
CDR3aa: CSVEEAKGQGADTQYF

j_gene: TRBJ2-7
d_gene: .
abundance: few
v_gene: TRBV5-5
CDR3nt: TGTGCCAGCAGCTTCCAGGGCTTTCCGAGCTCCTACGAGCAGTACTTC
CDR3aa: CASSFQGFPSSYEQYF

j_gene: TRBJ2-1
d_gene: TRBD2
abundance: .
v_gene: TRBV11-3
CDR3nt: TGTGCCAGCAGCTTAGATGAGATAGCGGGAGTACCCTACAATGAGCAGTTCTTC
CDR3aa: CASSLDEIAGVPYNEQFF

j_gene: TRBJ2-1
d_gene: .
abundance: .
v_gene: TRBV6-2/TRBV6-3
CDR3nt: TGTGCCAGCAGCCTGCTGTCGGGACGGGGCTATGGTGAGCAGTTCTTC
CDR3aa: CASSLLSGRGYGEQFF

j_gene: TRBJ1-2
d_gene: .
abundance: .
v_gene: TRBV5-1
CDR3nt: TGCGCCAGCCACGAGATTCCGGGGGGCGCGTTCGATGGCTACACCTTC
CDR3aa: CASHEIPGGAFDGYTF

j_gene: TRBJ2-2
d_gene: TRBD2
abundance: .
v_gene: TRBV5-4
CDR3nt: TGTGCCAGCAGCTTGGGACTAGCTACCGGGGAGCTGTTTTTT
CDR3aa: CASSLGLATGELFF

j_gene: TRBJ2-7
d_gene: .
abundance: once
v_gene: TRBV4-3
CDR3nt: TGCGCCAGCAGCCAAGGGAGCGGATCAGCCAGTTGGGGCGAGCAGTACTTC
CDR3aa: CASSQGSGSASWGEQYF

j_gene: TRBJ1-5
d_gene: TRBD1
abundance: many
v_gene: TRBV12-3/TRBV12-4
CDR3nt: TGTGCCAGCAGCGCCGAGACAGGGGTTGGCAATCAGCCCCAGCATTTT
CDR3aa: CASSAETGVGNQPQHF

j_gene: TRBJ2-3
d_gene: .
abundance: many
v_gene: TRBV7-2
CDR3nt: TGTGCCAGCAGCTTAGTTGGGGTTTGGGCAGATACGCAGTATTTT
CDR3aa: CASSLVGVWADTQYF

j_gene: TRBJ2-7
d_gene: TRBD1
abundance: .
v_gene: TRBV20-1
CDR3nt: TGCAGTGCTAGAGCCCTGGGACAGGGTCCTACTGGGCAGTACTTC
CDR3aa: CSARALGQGPTGQYF

j_gene: TRBJ2-1
d_gene: .
abundance: few
v_gene: TRBV9
CDR3nt: TGTGCCAGCAGCCCTTTTGACGGGACCTACAATGAGCAGTTCTTC
CDR3aa: CASSPFDGTYNEQFF

j_gene: TRBJ2-5
d_gene: TRBD2
abundance: many
v_gene: TRBV24-1
CDR3nt: TGTGCCACCAGTGATGCCGGGACTAGCGGGAGGGAGACCCAGTACTTC
CDR3aa: CATSDAGTSGRETQYF

j_gene: TRBJ2-3
d_gene: TRBD2
abundance: many
v_gene: TRBV28
CDR3nt: TGTGCCAGCAGTTTAGATCGGGAGGAGCTAGATACGCAGTATTTT
CDR3aa: CASSLDREELDTQYF

j_gene: TRBJ2-1
d_gene: .
abundance: many
v_gene: TRBV28
CDR3nt: TGTGCCAGCAATTCGGTACAGGCCGCTACCTACAATGAGCAGTTCTTC
CDR3aa: CASNSVQAATYNEQFF

j_gene: TRBJ1-3
d_gene: TRBD1
abundance: few
v_gene: TRBV12-3/TRBV12-4
CDR3nt: TGTGCCAGCAGGTCCCTTACAGGGGCGCTCATTGGAAACACCATATATTTT
CDR3aa: CASRSLTGALIGNTIYF

j_gene: TRBJ1-1
d_gene: .
abundance: many
v_gene: TRBV2
CDR3nt: TGTGCCAGCAGTGAAGATCGGGCGAACACTGAAGCTTTCTTT
CDR3aa: CASSEDRANTEAFF

j_gene: TRBJ1-5
d_gene: TRBD1
abundance: many
v_gene: TRBV3-1
CDR3nt: TGTGCCAGCAGCCGGGCCGGGACAGGGTATGAGCCCCAGCATTTT
CDR3aa: CASSRAGTGYEPQHF

j_gene: TRBJ2-2
d_gene: .
abundance: many
v_gene: TRBV11-3
CDR3nt: TGTGCCAGCAGCCGTTCTAGGCGAGCAGGGGAGCTGTTTTTT
CDR3aa: CASSRSRRAGELFF

j_gene: TRBJ2-1
d_gene: .
abundance: .
v_gene: TRBV6-5
CDR3nt: TGTGCCAGCAGTTACGGGGTTGAGCAGTTCTTC
CDR3aa: CASSYGVEQFF

j_gene: TRBJ2-5
d_gene: .
abundance: many
v_gene: TRBV7-9
CDR3nt: TGTGCCAGCAGGCGCGGGACGGCGACCCTGGAGACCCAGTACTTC
CDR3aa: CASRRGTATLETQYF

j_gene: TRBJ1-5
d_gene: .
abundance: .
v_gene: TRBV6-5
CDR3nt: TGTGCCAGCAGTTATTTTCGGGGAAGCAATCAGCCCCAGCATTTT
CDR3aa: CASSYFRGSNQPQHF

j_gene: TRBJ1-2
d_gene: TRBD1
abundance: many
v_gene: TRBV5-1
CDR3nt: TGCGCCAGCAGCATGGTGACAGGGAACTATGGCTACACCTTC
CDR3aa: CASSMVTGNYGYTF

j_gene: TRBJ1-3
d_gene: .
abundance: .
v_gene: TRBV20-1
CDR3nt: TGCAGTGCTAGAGGGGGCAGGACTGGAAACACCATATATTTT
CDR3aa: CSARGGRTGNTIYF

j_gene: TRBJ1-3
d_gene: .
abundance: few
v_gene: TRBV9
CDR3nt: TGTGCCAGCAGCTCCGCAGTAAACGCTGGAAACGCCATATATTTT
CDR3aa: CASSSAVNAGNAIYF

j_gene: TRBJ2-1
d_gene: .
abundance: many
v_gene: TRBV7-2
CDR3nt: TGTGCCAGCAGCACCCTTTATGACAATGAGCAGTTCTTC
CDR3aa: CASSTLYDNEQFF

j_gene: TRBJ1-6
d_gene: .
abundance: few
v_gene: TRBV19
CDR3nt: TGTGCCAGTAGGGGGGGAGGGCCCAATTCACCCCTCCACTTT
CDR3aa: CASRGGGPNSPLHF

j_gene: TRBJ1-1
d_gene: .
abundance: .
v_gene: TRBV19
CDR3nt: TGTGCCAGTAGCCTAACAGGGAGAGGCACTGAAGCTTTCTTT
CDR3aa: CASSLTGRGTEAFF

j_gene: TRBJ1-1
d_gene: .
abundance: .
v_gene: TRBV20-1
CDR3nt: TGCAGTGCTATCTACAGGGAGATGAACACTGAAGCTTTCTTT
CDR3aa: CSAIYREMNTEAFF

j_gene: TRBJ2-5
d_gene: TRBD1
abundance: many
v_gene: TRBV6-5
CDR3nt: TGTGCCAGCAGTTACCGTGCGATGACGGACAGGGGGAAAGAGACCCAGTACTTC
CDR3aa: CASSYRAMTDRGKETQYF

j_gene: TRBJ2-1
d_gene: .
abundance: many
v_gene: TRBV28
CDR3nt: TGTGCCGGGGGGGGCAGGGAGTCCTACAATGAGCAGTTCTTC
CDR3aa: CAGGGRESYNEQFF

j_gene: TRBJ2-2
d_gene: .
abundance: .
v_gene: TRBV25-1
CDR3nt: TGTGCCAGCAGTGATTTCAACACCGGGGAGCTGTTTTTT
CDR3aa: CASSDFNTGELFF

j_gene: TRBJ2-7
d_gene: .
abundance: few
v_gene: TRBV9
CDR3nt: TGTGCCAGCAGCGTGGGGGGGCACTACGAGCAGTACTTC
CDR3aa: CASSVGGHYEQYF

j_gene: TRBJ2-7
d_gene: .
abundance: .
v_gene: TRBV18
CDR3nt: TGTGCCAGCTCACCACCGCGGGTTAAGTCCTACGAGCAGTACTTC
CDR3aa: CASSPPRVKSYEQYF

j_gene: TRBJ2-7
d_gene: .
abundance: few
v_gene: TRBV7-3
CDR3nt: TGTGCCAGCAGCCTAACCGTTACGGACGAGCAGTACTTC
CDR3aa: CASSLTVTDEQYF

j_gene: TRBJ2-1
d_gene: .
abundance: few
v_gene: TRBV15
CDR3nt: TGTGCCACCCGCGGACAGTCTCCAGGTCGCGTCTACAATGAGCAGTTCTTC
CDR3aa: CATRGQSPGRVYNEQFF

j_gene: TRBJ1-1
d_gene: .
abundance: few
v_gene: TRBV30
CDR3nt: TGTGCCTGGAGTGTACGGCAGGGGAGGGGGACTGAAGCTTTCTTT
CDR3aa: CAWSVRQGRGTEAFF

j_gene: TRBJ2-1
d_gene: TRBD1
abundance: many
v_gene: TRBV28
CDR3nt: TGTGCCAGCAGTTTAGGGGGGACAGGGGGAGGAGTTGAGCAGTTCTTC
CDR3aa: CASSLGGTGGGVEQFF

j_gene: TRBJ2-7
d_gene: .
abundance: .
v_gene: TRBV16
CDR3nt: TGTGCCAGCGGTGCCGCAGGGGCCTCCTACGAGCAGTACTTC
CDR3aa: CASGAAGASYEQYF

j_gene: TRBJ1-1
d_gene: .
abundance: .
v_gene: TRBV15
CDR3nt: TGTGCCACCAGCAGTCCCCGTACGGGGAACACTGAAGCTTTCTTT
CDR3aa: CATSSPRTGNTEAFF

j_gene: TRBJ2-2
d_gene: TRBD1
abundance: .
v_gene: TRBV6-5
CDR3nt: TGTGCCAGCAGTTACCCGAGAATACGACAGGGACGGACCGGGGAGCTGTTTTTT
CDR3aa: CASSYPRIRQGRTGELFF

j_gene: TRBJ2-2
d_gene: TRBD2
abundance: few
v_gene: TRBV20-1
CDR3nt: TGCAGTGCTAGTGAGGAGTTGAGACTAGCGGGATGGACCGGGGAGCTGTTTTTT
CDR3aa: CSASEELRLAGWTGELFF